This T cell receptor beta chain originates from a study of blood T cells in healthy people across ages. Background on the study: When template switching was applied, about one barcoded beta molecule was captured per two T cells.

Together with a sample-barcoded 5' primer, a J-beta primer mix was included in a second PCR lasting roughly 6 to 12 cycles. Each sample yielded at least 3 million CDR3-containing paired-end reads. A single record per CDR3 protein comes from TCRdb applying MiXCR to the 5' RACE reads. This table has 1.5 million to 2 million distinct CDR3 sequences, roughly 32% appearing once. There are a few counts of this clonotype. The CDR3 runs to 12 residues. V lost 3 bases, J lost 6 bases, and 9 bases lay in between. The germline CDR1 and CDR2 sequences are LGHDT and YNNKEL (reference sequence). Peripheral blood was drawn, roughly 10 milliliters per donor.

The V gene is TRBV3-1, the J gene TRBJ2-7, with D possibly matching TRBD1 (5 bases). The sequenced material came from blood. The clonotype originates from a woman aged 25-40 years in good health. CDR3 sequence (DNA): TGTGCCAGCAGCCAGGCAGGGTCCGAGCAGTACTTC. Protein product: CASSQAGSEQYF.